This T cell receptor beta chain was sequenced for a study of T cell changes during pregnancy in multiple sclerosis. Profiled with immunoSEQ multiplex PCR; TCRdb holds only in-frame clones, not every one. The data hold about 42,000 clones, with about 85% observed a single time. The TCR sequence derives from a female donor with multiple sclerosis, enrolled in a pregnancy study. The sequencing here drew on CD4+ T cells from peripheral blood mononuclear cells, taken before pregnancy.

CDR3 nucleotide sequence: TGTGCCAGCAGCCCACTCGACTGGAACACCGGGGAGCTGTTTTTT. This gives the protein CASSPLDWNTGELFF. This chain uses TRBV6-6 with TRBJ2-2, with no clear D. This CDR3 spans 15 amino acids. Germline assignment: CDR1 MNHNY and CDR2 SVGAGI (reference sequence). The germline V and J ends were trimmed by 6 bases and 1 base, with 12 bases remaining between them.